This T cell receptor beta chain was found in a study of blood T cell repertoires in COVID-19. Study-wide background: T cells, B-cell-depleted T cells, or PBMCs supplied cDNA or gDNA.

Per the authors' pipeline: Estimation of nucleated cell counts was performed using reference gene primer amplification. Profiled with immunoSEQ multiplex PCR; TCRdb holds only in-frame clones, not every one. V and J calls and clone size follow that table, whereas D and trimming were derived from the DNA. The sample contains a few hundred thousand clones, approximately 89% of which appear only once. Germline loops: CDR1 ENHRY, CDR2 SYGVKD. Trimming took off 3 bases at V and 1 base at J, with 12 bases between the two ends. This CDR3 has 15 amino acids. Cohort allocation depended upon clinical history that participants reported. Either two negative PCRs, clearance, or symptom resolution qualified Cohort 3 donors as recovered.

This chain uses TRBV10-3 with TRBJ1-1; D is uncertain. The TCR originated in a man between 25 and 39 years old who had recovered from COVID-19. Source material: PBMCs or T cells enriched from blood (not recorded which). Here the CDR3 reads CAISETAGENTEAFF. The CDR3 DNA reads TGTGCCATCAGTGAAACCGCCGGTGAGAACACTGAAGCTTTCTTT.